The next 15 T cell receptor beta chains were all read from a single sample in a study of blood T cells in healthy people across ages. The use of a sample-barcoded 5' primer and a J-beta primer mix characterized a second PCR of about 6 to 12 cycles. TCRdb fed the 5' RACE reads into MiXCR, producing one record per CDR3 protein. The repertoire holds some 1.4 million distinct CDR3 sequences, with around 39% as singletons. The sequenced sample was blood. The receptors derive from a woman between 18 and 29 years old in good health.

V usage is TRBV30 and J usage is TRBJ2-7, with a tentative D call TRBD1 (6 bases). CDR3 size: 14 residues. Per germline, CDR1 GTSNPN and CDR2 SVGIG (reference sequence). V was pared by 2 bases and J by 3 bases, with 14 bases between. CDR3 in DNA: TGTGCCTGGAGTAGGGGACAAAGCGGCTACGAGCAGTACTTC. It is translated as CAWSRGQSGYEQYF.

This clonotype was counted only a few times. CDR3 sequence: CSAHGASTDTQYF. The CDR3 DNA sequence: TGCAGTGCTCATGGGGCTAGCACAGATACGCAGTATTTT. This chain joins TRBV20-1 and TRBJ2-3; D may be TRBD1 (5 bases). The CDR3 is made up of 13 amino acids. V gave up 5 bases and J gave up 0 bases, with 9 bases separating them. Germline assignment: CDR1 DFQATT and CDR2 SNEGSKA (reference sequence).

This clonotype was recorded many times. The chain has TRBV29-1 and TRBJ2-7; the D gene is possibly TRBD2 (5 bases). This CDR3 has 12 residues. Trimming pared 3 bases from V and 1 base from J, leaving 7 bases between. Germline V gives CDR1 SQVTM, CDR2 ANQGSEA. The CDR3 reads CSVDGDSYEQYF. In nucleotides, the CDR3 is TGCAGCGTTGACGGGGATTCCTACGAGCAGTACTTC.

The chain has TRBV6-5 and TRBJ2-1; tentative D call: TRBD2 (6 bases). Germline V CDR1 and CDR2: MNHEY, SVGAGI. The V and J ends lost 6 bases and 2 bases respectively, with 14 bases between them. The CDR3 sequence is 15 residues long. CDR3: CASSPSAGPYNEQFF. CDR3 sequence (DNA): TGTGCCAGCAGCCCAAGCGCGGGGCCCTACAATGAGCAGTTCTTC.

This chain links TRBV5-1 with TRBJ1-6; D might be TRBD1 (5 bases). CDR1 and CDR2 (germline): SGHRS, YFSETQ. V was shortened by 1 base and J by 10 bases, with 15 bases between the two germline ends. The CDR3 runs to 15 residues. CDR3: CASSLINGAESPLHF. The CDR3 coding sequence is TGCGCCAGCAGCTTGATAAATGGGGCGGAATCACCCCTCCACTTT. The full variable domain, rest sourced from reference TRBV5-1 and TRBJ1-6, is KAGVTQTPRYLIKTRGQQVTLSCSPISGHRSVSWYQQTPGQGLQFLFEYFSETQRNKGNFPGRFSGRQFSNSRSEMNVSTLELGDSALYLCASSLINGAESPLHFGNGTRLTVT.

The chain has TRBV20-1 and TRBJ2-1; possible D gene TRBD1, 5 bases. CDR3 length equals 12 residues. The V gene lost 4 bases and the J gene lost 4 bases, with 8 bases spanning the gap. Germline CDR1 is DFQATT and CDR2 is SNEGSKA (reference sequence). CDR3 in amino acids: CSATDSYNEQFF. CDR3 DNA: TGCAGTGCTACAGACAGTTACAATGAGCAGTTCTTC.

The CDR3 bases are TGTGCCATTACCCGGAGCGGGAGGTCCTACAATGAGCAGTTCTTC. Its translation: CAITRSGRSYNEQFF. The chain joins TRBV10-3 to TRBJ2-1; 9 positions agree with TRBD2. The V gene end was trimmed by 9 bases and the J gene end by 1 base; junction bases not matched to a gene: 7. The germline CDR1 and CDR2 sequences are ENHRY and SYGVKD. The CDR3 is made up of 15 amino acids.

V usage is TRBV12-3 or TRBV12-4 and J usage is TRBJ2-4; D remains unclear. The length of the CDR3 is 14 residues. Trimming took off 6 bases at V and 2 bases at J, with 11 bases between the two ends. CDR3 protein: CASSKGRPKNIQYF. CDR3 nucleotide sequence: TGTGCCAGCAGCAAAGGAAGGCCCAAAAACATTCAGTACTTC.

The rearrangement links TRBV12-3 or TRBV12-4 to TRBJ1-1; perhaps TRBD1 as D (6 bases). The CDR3 consists of 14 residues. V lost 6 bases and J 8 bases, leaving 19 bases between the germline ends. CDR3 protein: CASSLNGGAGEAFF. CDR3 sequence (DNA): TGTGCCAGCAGCTTAAACGGGGGGGCAGGCGAAGCTTTCTTT.

The chain couples TRBV6-5 to TRBJ1-4, with D possibly TRBD1 on 5 matching bases. V dropped 4 bases and J dropped 8 bases, with 11 bases sitting between them. CDR1 and CDR2 from the germline V gene are MNHEY and SVGAGI. CDR3 length equals 13 residues. The CDR3 DNA reads as TGTGCCAGCAGTTGGGGGGTTGGAGAAAAACTGTTTTTT. It is translated as CASSWGVGEKLFF.

This clonotype has only one observation. The chain recombines TRBV3-1 with TRBJ1-3; TRBD1 is a possible D gene (5 bases). The CDR3 runs 13 residues. Germline loops: CDR1 LGHDT, CDR2 YNNKEL (reference sequence). V gave up 4 bases and J gave up 4 bases, with 8 bases separating them. The CDR3 region has the DNA TGTGCCAGCAGCCCCCGACAGGGAAACACCATATATTTT. As protein: CASSPRQGNTIYF. Full variable domain (remainder filled in from reference TRBV3-1 and TRBJ1-3): DTAVSQTPKYLVTQMGNDKSIKCEQNLGHDTMYWYKQDSKKFLKIMFSYNNKELIINETVPNRFSPKSPDKAHLNLHINSLELGDSAVYFCASSPRQGNTIYFGEGSWLTVV.

This chain connects TRBV12-3 or TRBV12-4 to TRBJ2-5; 12 bases align to TRBD2. V trimming: 5 bases; J trimming: 11 bases; junction bases outside the gene matches: 12. The CDR3 runs to 15 residues. CDR3 amino acids: CASSRLAGVYNEQYF. The DNA for the CDR3 is TGTGCCAGCAGTCGACTAGCGGGGGTATACAATGAGCAGTACTTC.

The rearrangement uses TRBV20-1 and TRBJ2-7, with D possibly being TRBD2 (6 bases). The end of the DNA aligns better with TRBJ2-5, so the J call may be wrong. Germline assignment: CDR1 DFQATT and CDR2 SNEGSKA (reference sequence). The length of the CDR3 is 12 residues. The CDR3 here is CSAKRLGETQYF. In DNA, the CDR3 is TGCAGTGCAAAAAGACTAGGCGAGACCCAGTACTTC.

This chain connects TRBV5-5 to TRBJ1-4; 8 bases are shared with TRBD1. The CDR3 extends over 17 amino acids. Germline V gene data show CDR1 as SGHKS and CDR2 as YYEKEE (reference sequence). The J segment lost 5 bases and the V segment lost 4 bases, leaving 13 bases of the junction unmatched. The CDR3 DNA is TGTGCCAGCAGCCGCCGCGGACAGGGCCGGTGGAATGAAAAACTGTTTTTT. Residues: CASSRRGQGRWNEKLFF.

As for this clonotype: This could be a read error, since a much larger clone is one nucleotide away. The chain is built from TRBV5-5 and TRBJ2-7; TRBD2 is a possible D gene (6 bases). Germline V gene data show CDR1 as SGHKS and CDR2 as YYEKEE (reference sequence). V was cut by 2 bases and J by 7 bases, with 19 bases left in between. This CDR3 contains 15 residues. The CDR3 is CASSFLAGINNEQYF. In nucleotides, the CDR3 is TGTGCCAGCAGCTTTCTCGCGGGAATAAACAATGAGCAGTACTTC.